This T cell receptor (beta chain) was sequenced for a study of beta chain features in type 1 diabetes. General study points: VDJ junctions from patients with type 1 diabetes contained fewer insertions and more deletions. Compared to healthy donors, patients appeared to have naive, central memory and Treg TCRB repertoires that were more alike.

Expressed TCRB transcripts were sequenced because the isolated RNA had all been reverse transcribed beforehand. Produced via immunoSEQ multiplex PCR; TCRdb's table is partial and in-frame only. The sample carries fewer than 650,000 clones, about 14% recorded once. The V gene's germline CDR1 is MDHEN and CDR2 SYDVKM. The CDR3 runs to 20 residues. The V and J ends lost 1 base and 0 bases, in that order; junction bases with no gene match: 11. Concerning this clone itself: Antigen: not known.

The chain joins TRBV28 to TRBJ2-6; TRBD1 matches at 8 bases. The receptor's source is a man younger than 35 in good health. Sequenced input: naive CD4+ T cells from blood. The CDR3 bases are TGTGCCAGCAGTTTATACATCTCGGGCAGGGGGCTCTCTGGGGCCAACGTCCTGACTTTC. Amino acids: CASSLYISGRGLSGANVLTF.